Presented here are 17 T cell receptor beta chains from one specimen sequenced in a study of T cell responses to AZD1222 COVID-19 vaccine. Assay used: immunoSEQ multiplex PCR; TCRdb lists only in-frame clones, some missing. The data contain under 130,000 clones, about 80% of them singletons. The sequencing here drew on peripheral blood, taken on day 0 of AZD1222 vaccination. The origin of the receptors is an adult in good health.

The chain links TRBV14 to TRBJ1-1; no reliable D call. From germline, CDR1 is SGHDN and CDR2 FVKESK. Deletions cut 4 bases from V and 5 bases from J, with 11 bases between. CDR3 length: 13 residues. The CDR3 sequence is CASSPTRGTEAFF. In nucleotides, the CDR3 is TGTGCCAGCAGCCCCACCAGAGGAACTGAAGCTTTCTTT.

V gene TRBV6-2 or TRBV6-3 combines with J gene TRBJ2-1; 8 positions match TRBD2. Germline loops: CDR1 MNHEY, CDR2 SVGEGT. The CDR3 runs to 16 residues. V shed 2 bases and J 6 bases; nucleotides not matched to a gene: 9. The CDR3 sequence: CASSYVSGLATNEQFF. The CDR3 nucleotides are TGTGCCAGCAGTTACGTCTCTGGACTAGCCACCAATGAGCAGTTCTTC.

The chain carries TRBV19 and TRBJ2-1, with TRBD2 identical over 9 bases. Germline V gene lookup returns CDR1 LNHDA and CDR2 SQIVND (reference sequence). The V and J ends lost 6 bases and 0 bases, in that order; junction bases with no gene match: 3. The CDR3 is 15 residues long. The CDR3 loop is CASSPSGDSYNEQFF. Here the CDR3 DNA reads TGTGCCAGTAGCCCTAGCGGGGACTCCTACAATGAGCAGTTCTTC.

Regarding this clone: A junction boundary mismatches the germline segment, possibly from a read error. The chain employs TRBV4-1 and TRBJ1-1; D gene uncertain. The germline gives CDR1 MGHRA, CDR2 YSYEKL. The CDR3 has 14 residues. Here the CDR3 DNA reads TGCGCCAGCCGCCACCACCACATGAACACTGAAGCTTTCTTT. Translated, it gives CASRHHHMNTEAFF.

This clone is a singleton in its sample. The J gene is TRBJ2-7, the V gene TRBV28; D is unclear. The CDR3 has 11 residues. The germline CDR1 and CDR2 sequences are MDHEN and SYDVKM. V was trimmed by 6 bases and J by 7 bases, leaving 10 bases between them. CDR3 in amino acids: CASSLLAEQYF. CDR3 coding DNA: TGTGCCAGCAGCCTACTGGCGGAGCAGTACTTC.

The gene calls are TRBV7-2 and TRBJ2-1; 7 bases map to TRBD1. Losses at the gene ends were 4 bases for V and 8 bases for J; bases not matched to a gene: 5. The germline V gene encodes CDR1 SGHTA and CDR2 FQGNSA. CDR3 length equals 13 residues. The CDR3 spells CASSSLRGHEQFF. CDR3 bases: TGTGCCAGCAGCTCGCTGAGGGGGCATGAGCAGTTCTTC.

This chain uses TRBV6-5 with TRBJ2-7; D perhaps matches TRBD1 (7 bases). This CDR3 comprises 13 residues. V was pared by 7 bases and J by 2 bases, with 12 bases between. Germline loops: CDR1 MNHEY, CDR2 SVGAGI. The DNA of the CDR3 is TGTGCCAGCAAGCCAGGGGGGCCCTACGAGCAGTACTTC. Its protein is CASKPGGPYEQYF.

The chain couples TRBV4-1 to TRBJ2-3; a possible D gene is TRBD1 (6 bases). The CDR3 is 15 amino acids. Trimming pared 5 bases from V and 0 bases from J, leaving 12 bases between. Germline loops: CDR1 MGHRA, CDR2 YSYEKL. The CDR3 DNA reads as TGCGCCAGCAGCTCATCGACAGGCAGCACAGATACGCAGTATTTT. This codes for CASSSSTGSTDTQYF.

This chain joins TRBV2 and TRBJ1-3; D is undetermined. The CDR3 has 15 amino acids. Germline V CDR1 and CDR2: SNHLY, FYNNEI. Trimming shortened V by 3 bases and J by 0 bases, and 9 bases separated the two germline ends. In nucleotides, the CDR3 is TGTGCCAGCAGTGACTCGGCTGACTCTGGAAACACCATATATTTT. Encoded protein: CASSDSADSGNTIYF.

In its sample, this clone was seen a few times. Other DNA sequences in this specimen translate into the identical CDR3. The chain joins TRBV7-9 to TRBJ2-1; D is ambiguous. The V and J ends lost 2 bases and 2 bases respectively, with 13 bases between them. The germline CDR1 and CDR2 sequences are SEHNR and FQNEAQ (reference sequence). The CDR3 loop spans 16 amino acids. DNA of the CDR3: TGTGCCAGCAGCTTACGCAGTCTGAACCCCTACAATGAGCAGTTCTTC. This codes for CASSLRSLNPYNEQFF.

This chain uses TRBV9 with TRBJ1-3; no clear D gene. CDR3 length equals 15 residues. V was clipped by 4 bases and J by 0 bases, with 11 bases between them. The V gene's germline CDR1 is SGDLS and CDR2 YYNGEE. The CDR3 bases are TGTGCCAGCAGCCTACACGAGAGCTCTGGAAACACCATATATTTT. Translated: CASSLHESSGNTIYF.

The chain employs TRBV4-3 and TRBJ1-6; unclear D gene. CDR3 length equals 15 residues. The ends were cut back, 4 bases at V and 5 bases at J, with 12 bases in the middle. Looked up from germline, CDR1 is LGHNA and CDR2 is YSLEER. CDR3 sequence reads: CASSRAEMDNSPLHF. The CDR3 region has the DNA TGCGCCAGCAGCCGGGCAGAGATGGATAATTCACCCCTCCACTTT.

The chain couples TRBV5-1 to TRBJ2-3, with D unresolved. CDR1 is SGHRS, CDR2 YFSETQ, per germline. This CDR3 spans 12 amino acids. V lost 3 bases and J lost 2, with 4 bases in between. The CDR3 loop reads CASSYPTDTQYF. The DNA of the CDR3 is TGCGCCAGCAGCTACCCCACAGATACGCAGTATTTT.

This clone came up a few times. The rearrangement links TRBV5-6 to TRBJ2-2, with TRBD2 matching 8 bases. Germline assignment: CDR1 SGHDT and CDR2 YYEEEE. This CDR3 contains 15 residues. J was trimmed by 5 bases and V by 6 bases; bases with no gene match: 9. Here the CDR3 DNA reads TGTGCCAGCAACTCCGGGACTAGTAGGACCGGGGAGCTGTTTTTT. Translated: CASNSGTSRTGELFF.

This sequence joins TRBV5-1 and TRBJ2-5, with D possibly matching TRBD2 (7 bases). This CDR3 is 14 amino acids long. With 5 bases removed from V and 5 bases from J, the gap between germline ends came to 16 bases. Germline V gene sequence: CDR1 SGHRS, CDR2 YFSETQ. The DNA of the CDR3 is TGCGCCAGCAGTTCCGTAGGGGGGGGCGAGACCCAGTACTTC. Protein product: CASSSVGGGETQYF.

The CDR3 DNA reads TGTGCCAGCAGTTTGGACGGAGAGACCCAGTACTTC. Protein product: CASSLDGETQYF. The J gene is TRBJ2-5, the V gene TRBV12-3 or TRBV12-4, with D unresolved. V gave up 3 bases and J gave up 4 bases, with 6 bases separating them. The CDR3 consists of 12 residues.

The genes are TRBV7-3 and TRBJ2-2; 8 bases map to TRBD1. Trimming cost V 1 base and J 5 bases; bases outside gene matches: 12. Germline V gives CDR1 SGHTA, CDR2 FQGTGA. CDR3 size: 18 residues. CDR3 sequence: CASSLNLGQGARTGELFF. CDR3 in DNA: TGTGCCAGCAGCTTAAACCTTGGTCAGGGGGCACGGACCGGGGAGCTGTTTTTT.